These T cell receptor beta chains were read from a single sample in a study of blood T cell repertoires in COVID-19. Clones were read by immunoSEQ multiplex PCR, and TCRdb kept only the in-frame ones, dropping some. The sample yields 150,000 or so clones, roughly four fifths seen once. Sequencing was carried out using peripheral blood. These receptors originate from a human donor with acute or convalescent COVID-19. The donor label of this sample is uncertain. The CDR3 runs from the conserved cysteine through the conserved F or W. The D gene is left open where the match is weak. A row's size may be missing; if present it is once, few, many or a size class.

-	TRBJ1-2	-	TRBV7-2	CASSFEGNYGYTF	TGTGCCAGCAGCTTCGAGGGAAACTATGGCTACACCTTC
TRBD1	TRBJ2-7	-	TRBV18	CASSPQGAYEQYF	TGTGCCAGCTCACCGCAGGGGGCCTACGAGCAGTACTTC
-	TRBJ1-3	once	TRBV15	CATSSHSPSGNTIYF	TGTGCCACCAGCAGTCACAGCCCCTCTGGAAACACCATATATTTT
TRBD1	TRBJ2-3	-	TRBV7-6	CASSLSGTGRTDTQYF	TGTGCCAGCAGCTTATCCGGGACAGGGCGAACAGATACGCAGTATTTT
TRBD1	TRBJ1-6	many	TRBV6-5	CASSPGQARGSPLHF	TGTGCCAGCAGTCCCGGACAGGCCCGGGGATCACCCCTCCACTTT
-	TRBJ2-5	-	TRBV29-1	CSVDSGNQETQYF	TGCAGCGTTGATTCCGGGAACCAAGAGACCCAGTACTTC
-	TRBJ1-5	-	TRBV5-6	CASSLLGARDQPQHF	TGTGCCAGCAGCTTGTTGGGGGCCAGGGATCAGCCCCAGCATTTT
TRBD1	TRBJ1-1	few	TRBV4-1	CASSVGQGTDTEAFF	TGCGCCAGCAGTGTGGGACAGGGGACGGACACTGAAGCTTTCTTT
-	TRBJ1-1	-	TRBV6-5	CASSFLLNTEAFF	TGTGCCAGCAGTTTCCTATTGAACACTGAAGCTTTCTTT
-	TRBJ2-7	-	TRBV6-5	CASKGESSREQYF	TGTGCCAGCAAGGGGGAGTCTTCCCGGGAGCAGTACTTC
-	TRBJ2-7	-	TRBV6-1	CASSEFPPGLGYEQYF	TGTGCCAGCAGTGAATTCCCACCAGGGTTGGGCTACGAGCAGTACTTC
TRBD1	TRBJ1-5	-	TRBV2	CASRGDRYQPQHF	TGTGCCAGCAGGGGGGACAGGTATCAGCCCCAGCATTTT
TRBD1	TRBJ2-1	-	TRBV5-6	CASSWDRGSDEQFF	TGTGCCAGCAGCTGGGACAGGGGTAGCGATGAGCAGTTCTTC
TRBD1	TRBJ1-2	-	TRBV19	CASSPGTGDYTF	TGTGCCAGTAGTCCGGGGACAGGTGACTACACCTTC
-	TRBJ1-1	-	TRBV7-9	CASSSDTEAFF	TGTGCCAGCAGCTCGGACACTGAAGCTTTCTTT
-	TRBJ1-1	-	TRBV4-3	CASSQAGLSAFF	TGCGCCAGCAGCCAAGCGGGATTATCAGCTTTCTTT
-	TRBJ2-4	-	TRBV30	CAWSVSGILAKNIQYF	TGTGCCTGGAGTGTATCGGGAATTTTAGCCAAAAACATTCAGTACTTC
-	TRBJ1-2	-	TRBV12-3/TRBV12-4	CASSLTGYGYTF	TGTGCCAGCAGTTTAACAGGGTATGGCTACACCTTC
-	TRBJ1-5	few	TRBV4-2	CASSQVGGRVDQPQHF	TGTGCCAGCAGCCAAGTTGGCGGCAGAGTGGATCAGCCCCAGCATTTT
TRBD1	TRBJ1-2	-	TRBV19	CASSMPPRGNQVGYGYTF	TGTGCCAGTAGTATGCCCCCCAGGGGGAACCAGGTCGGCTATGGCTACACCTTC
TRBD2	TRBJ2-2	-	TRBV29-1	CSATGLGRTGELFF	TGCAGCGCAACGGGACTAGGTCGGACCGGGGAGCTGTTTTTT
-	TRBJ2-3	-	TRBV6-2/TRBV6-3	CASSYGQGPQYF	TGTGCCAGCAGTTACGGGCAGGGCCCGCAGTATTTT
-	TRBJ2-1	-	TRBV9	CASAYRGGSYNEQFF	TGTGCCAGCGCTTACAGGGGAGGATCCTACAATGAGCAGTTCTTC